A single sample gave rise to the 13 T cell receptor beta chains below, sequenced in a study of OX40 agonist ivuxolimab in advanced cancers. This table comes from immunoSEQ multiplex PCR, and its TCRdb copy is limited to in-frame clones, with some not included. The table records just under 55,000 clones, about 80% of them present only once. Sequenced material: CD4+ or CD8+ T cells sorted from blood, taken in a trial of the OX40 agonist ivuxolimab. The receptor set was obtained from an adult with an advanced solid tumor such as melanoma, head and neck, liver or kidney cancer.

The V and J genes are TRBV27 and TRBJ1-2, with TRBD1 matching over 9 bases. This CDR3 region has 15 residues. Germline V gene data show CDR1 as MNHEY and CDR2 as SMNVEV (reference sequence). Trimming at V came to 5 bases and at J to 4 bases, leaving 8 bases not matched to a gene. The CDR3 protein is CASSAGTGYGYGYTF. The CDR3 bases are TGTGCCAGCAGTGCCGGGACAGGGTATGGCTATGGCTACACCTTC.

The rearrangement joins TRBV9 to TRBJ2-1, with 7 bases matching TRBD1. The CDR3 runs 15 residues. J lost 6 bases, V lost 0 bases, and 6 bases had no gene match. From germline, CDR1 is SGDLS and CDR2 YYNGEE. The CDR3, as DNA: TGTGCCAGCAGCGTAGTCGGGACAGTCGGCAATGAGCAGTTCTTC. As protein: CASSVVGTVGNEQFF. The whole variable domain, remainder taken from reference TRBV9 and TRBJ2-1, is DSGVTQTPKHLITATGQRVTLRCSPRSGDLSVYWYQQSLDQGLQFLIQYYNGEERAKGNILERFSAQQFPDLHSELNLSSLELGDSALYFCASSVVGTVGNEQFFGPGTRLTVL.

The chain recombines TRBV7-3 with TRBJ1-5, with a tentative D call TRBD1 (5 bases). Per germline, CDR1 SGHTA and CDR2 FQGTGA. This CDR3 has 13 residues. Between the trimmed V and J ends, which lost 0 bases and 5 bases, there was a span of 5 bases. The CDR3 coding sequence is TGTGCCAGCAGCTTAACGACAGATCAGCCCCAGCATTTT. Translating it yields CASSLTTDQPQHF.

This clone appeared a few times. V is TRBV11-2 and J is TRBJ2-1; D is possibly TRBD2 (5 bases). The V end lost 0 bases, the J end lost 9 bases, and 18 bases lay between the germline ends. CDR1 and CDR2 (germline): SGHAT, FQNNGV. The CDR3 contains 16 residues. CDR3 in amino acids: CASSLDRAAAAGEQFF. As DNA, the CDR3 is TGTGCCAGCAGCTTAGATAGAGCGGCCGCGGCGGGTGAGCAGTTCTTC.

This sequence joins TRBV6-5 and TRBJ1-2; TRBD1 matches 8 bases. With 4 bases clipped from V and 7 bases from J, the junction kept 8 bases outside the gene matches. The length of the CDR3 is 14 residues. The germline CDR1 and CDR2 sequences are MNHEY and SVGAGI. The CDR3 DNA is TGTGCCAGCAGTTCCATCGGACAGGGTGGTGGCTACACCTTC. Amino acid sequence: CASSSIGQGGGYTF.

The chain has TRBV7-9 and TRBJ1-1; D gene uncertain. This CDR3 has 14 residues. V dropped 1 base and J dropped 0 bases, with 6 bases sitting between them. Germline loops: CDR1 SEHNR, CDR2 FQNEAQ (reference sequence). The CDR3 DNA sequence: TGTGCCAGCAGCTTAGGAGGGTTGAACACTGAAGCTTTCTTT. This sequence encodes CASSLGGLNTEAFF.

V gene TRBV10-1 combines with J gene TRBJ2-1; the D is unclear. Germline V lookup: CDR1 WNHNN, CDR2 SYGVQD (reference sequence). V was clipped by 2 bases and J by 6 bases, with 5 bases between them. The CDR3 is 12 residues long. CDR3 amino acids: CASSERVNEQFF. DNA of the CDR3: TGCGCCAGCAGTGAGCGCGTCAATGAGCAGTTCTTC.

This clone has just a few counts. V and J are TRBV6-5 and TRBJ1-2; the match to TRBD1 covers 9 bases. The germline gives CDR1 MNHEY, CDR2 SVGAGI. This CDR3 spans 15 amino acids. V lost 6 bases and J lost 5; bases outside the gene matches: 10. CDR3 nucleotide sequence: TGTGCCAGCAGCCTAAGGGGACAGGGCATTTATGGCTACACCTTC. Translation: CASSLRGQGIYGYTF.

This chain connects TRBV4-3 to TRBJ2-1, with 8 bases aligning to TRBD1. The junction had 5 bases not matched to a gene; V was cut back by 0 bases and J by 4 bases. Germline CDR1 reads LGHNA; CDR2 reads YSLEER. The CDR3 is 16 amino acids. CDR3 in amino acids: CASSQETRTGYNEQFF. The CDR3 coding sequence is TGCGCCAGCAGCCAAGAAACAAGGACAGGGTACAATGAGCAGTTCTTC.

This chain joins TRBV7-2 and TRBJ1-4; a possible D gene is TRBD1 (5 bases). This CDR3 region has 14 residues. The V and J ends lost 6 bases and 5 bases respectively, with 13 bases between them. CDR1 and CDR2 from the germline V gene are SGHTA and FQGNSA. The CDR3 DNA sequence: TGTGCCAGCAGTCACGGGGGAAAAAATGAAAAACTGTTTTTT. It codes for CASSHGGKNEKLFF.

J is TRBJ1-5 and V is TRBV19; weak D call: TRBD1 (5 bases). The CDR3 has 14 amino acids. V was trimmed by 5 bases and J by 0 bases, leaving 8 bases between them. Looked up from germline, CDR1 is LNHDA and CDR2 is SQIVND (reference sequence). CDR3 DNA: TGTGCCAGTAGTTTAGGGGATAGCAATCAGCCCCAGCATTTT. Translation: CASSLGDSNQPQHF.

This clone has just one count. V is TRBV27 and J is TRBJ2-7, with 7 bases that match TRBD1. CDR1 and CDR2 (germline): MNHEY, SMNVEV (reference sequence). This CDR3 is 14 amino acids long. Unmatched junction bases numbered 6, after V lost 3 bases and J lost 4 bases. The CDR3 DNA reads TGTGCCAGCAGTTTGATCACAGGGGCGTACGAGCAGTACTTC. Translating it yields CASSLITGAYEQYF.

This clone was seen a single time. The CDR3 is CASSLGGAELGQYF. CDR3 coding DNA: TGCGCCAGCAGCTTGGGAGGGGCAGAGTTGGGGCAGTACTTC. This rearrangement joins TRBV5-1 to TRBJ2-7; D could derive from TRBD1 or TRBD2 (5 bases each). The CDR3 runs to 14 residues. The germline V and J ends were trimmed by 0 bases and 9 bases, with 16 bases remaining between them. CDR1 SGHRS and CDR2 YFSETQ come from the germline V gene.